The 3 T cell receptor beta chains below come from one sample, sequenced in a study of blood T cell repertoires in COVID-19. Sequenced by immunoSEQ multiplex PCR; TCRdb stores in-frame clones only, minus some. Of tens of thousands of clones in the sample, 89% were seen once. The sample taken for sequencing was peripheral blood. The receptors here all came from a woman in her sixties with COVID-19, enrolled during active disease.

The CDR3 loop reads CASWDSDTGELFF. In nucleotides, the CDR3 is TGTGCCAGCTGGGACAGCGACACCGGGGAGCTGTTTTTT. J is TRBJ2-2 and V is TRBV9; the match to TRBD1 covers 7 bases. V was clipped by 7 bases and J by 3 bases; unmatched bases: 3. The CDR3 is 13 residues long. Germline V gene sequence: CDR1 SGDLS, CDR2 YYNGEE.

CDR3 region: CASSYRQGTGELFF. The CDR3 DNA sequence: TGTGCCAGCAGTTATCGACAGGGTACCGGGGAGCTGTTTTTT. V is TRBV27 and J is TRBJ2-2; 7 nucleotides agree with TRBD1. Per germline, CDR1 MNHEY and CDR2 SMNVEV (reference sequence). The CDR3 is made up of 14 amino acids. V shed 4 bases and J 5 bases; nucleotides not matched to a gene: 4.

The rearrangement joins TRBV5-6 to TRBJ2-7, with a tentative D call TRBD1 (6 bases). CDR1 SGHDT and CDR2 YYEEEE come from the germline V gene. This CDR3 region has 15 residues. V was pared by 4 bases and J by 3 bases, with 17 bases between. The CDR3 sequence is CASSPQDRDFYEQYF. The CDR3 DNA reads TGTGCCAGCAGCCCTCAGGACAGAGACTTCTACGAGCAGTACTTC.